This TCR beta chain was identified during a study of shared clonotypes between healthy human individuals. The repertoire was sequenced with immunoSEQ multiplex PCR; TCRdb's copy has only in-frame clones and lacks some. The data hold 2 million to 2.5 million clones, with roughly 93% observed a single time. Trimming took 6 bases from V and 2 from J, leaving 9 bases between them. Germline-derived CDR1 and CDR2 are SNHLY and FYNNEI. The CDR3 is made up of 13 amino acids. Regarding the study as a whole: Sequencing depth was predicted to influence how clonotypes are shared among donors. Non-shared clonotypes had lower generation probabilities than those shared by all four donors.

Only one count was recorded for this clone. Its target is unknown. The receptor's source is a man aged 18 to 30 in good health. Some clones in this sample may be carry-over from other donors' samples. The sample taken for sequencing was naive CD4+ T cells from PBMCs. Subset reported: CD45RA+ positively selected. The V and J genes are TRBV2 and TRBJ2-3, with D tentatively TRBD1 or TRBD2 (5 bases each). The CDR3 protein is CASSRDDTDTQYF. Here the CDR3 DNA reads TGTGCCAGCAGCCGGGACGACACAGATACGCAGTATTTT.